Below, one T cell receptor beta chain is given with its context. In germline, CDR1 is MGHDK, CDR2 SYGVNS. After removal of 6 bases from V and 4 bases from J, the junction contained 13 bases not matched to a gene. CDR3 size: 16 residues. This record belongs to a study of blood T cell repertoires in COVID-19. The wider study: Samples came from the United States, Italy and Spain, spanning acute and convalescent COVID-19. T cells, B-cell-depleted T cells, or PBMCs provided the cDNA or gDNA that served as material.

The table came from immunoSEQ multiplex PCR; TCRdb's copy has only in-frame clones and leaves some out. Of about 69,000 clones listed, nearly 80% were seen once; the top ten hold roughly 50%. The sample was peripheral blood. The genes are TRBV25-1 and TRBJ2-7; 9 nucleotides line up with TRBD1. The receptor comes from a human donor in a cohort sampled during active COVID-19. CDR3 amino acids: CASSRKDRGSLYEQYF. CDR3 coding DNA: TGTGCCAGCAGCCGAAAGGACAGGGGTTCCCTTTACGAGCAGTACTTC.